The 7 T cell receptor beta chains given below trace back to one sample, sequenced in a study of patients and donors after allogeneic stem cell transplantation. TCRdb re-derived calls from the RT-PCR reads in MiXCR, one entry per CDR3 protein. The table includes roughly 230,000 distinct CDR3 sequences, over 12% detected once. Input material: blood, either unsorted or a sorted T cell fraction (not recorded which). These receptors originate from a human donor who was either an allogeneic HSCT recipient or a stem cell or donor lymphocyte infusion donor (not recorded which). It is not recorded whose cells these are; they may come from a transplant donor.

This clonotype has a count of ten or more. CDR3 bases: TGTGCCAGCAGTACGGGGGGGACAGATACGCAGTATTTT. The encoded protein is CASSTGGTDTQYF. The V gene is TRBV12-3 or TRBV12-4, the J gene TRBJ2-3, with TRBD2 identical over 8 bases. The length of the CDR3 is 13 residues. V gave up 5 bases and J gave up 3 bases; unmatched junction bases: 1.

There are a few counts of this clonotype. The V call is TRBV6-6, the J call TRBJ2-2; D call uncertain. Germline loops: CDR1 MNHNY, CDR2 SVGAGI (reference sequence). V gave up 3 bases and J gave up 7 bases, with 6 bases separating them. The length of the CDR3 is 12 residues. The CDR3, as DNA: TGTGCCAGCAGTTATAAACGCGGGGAGCTGTTTTTT. This translates into CASSYKRGELFF.

This clonotype was recorded a few times. This chain connects TRBV19 to TRBJ2-5; possible D gene TRBD2, 5 bases. The V end was cut by 2 bases, the J end by 2 bases, with 15 bases between. Germline loops: CDR1 LNHDA, CDR2 SQIVND (reference sequence). There are 16 residues in the CDR3. The CDR3 nucleotides are TGTGCCAGTAGTATACTGGGCGGGTTCCCGCAAGAGACCCAGTACTTC. Translating gives CASSILGGFPQETQYF.

This clonotype was recorded a few times. The chain couples TRBV10-2 to TRBJ2-1; 7 bases map to TRBD2. The germline V gene has CDR1 WSHSY and CDR2 SAAADI. The CDR3 loop spans 15 amino acids. Trimming took 3 bases from V and 7 from J; bases not matched to a gene: 9. The CDR3 region has the DNA TGCGCCAGCAGTGACTGGAGGGAGGGTTATAATGAGCAGTTCTTC. It specifies CASSDWREGYNEQFF.

This clonotype was seen ten or more times. This sequence joins TRBV6-5 and TRBJ1-6; D is ambiguous. Trimming left V 5 bases short and J 7 bases short, with 6 bases between. Germline V gene data show CDR1 as MNHEY and CDR2 as SVGAGI. The CDR3 contains 12 residues. As DNA, the CDR3 is TGTGCCAGCAGTGGAGTGAATTCACCCCTCCACTTT. This sequence encodes CASSGVNSPLHF.

This clonotype was picked up many times. The chain has TRBV5-1 and TRBJ2-2; D remains unclear. The CDR3 contains 14 residues. Between the trimmed V and J ends, which lost 3 bases and 3 bases, there was a span of 9 bases. Per germline, CDR1 SGHRS and CDR2 YFSETQ. CDR3: CASSSIAYTGELFF. CDR3 nucleotide sequence: TGCGCCAGCAGCTCCATCGCGTACACCGGGGAGCTGTTTTTT. Filled out from reference TRBV5-1 and TRBJ2-2, the complete variable domain reads KAGVTQTPRYLIKTRGQQVTLSCSPISGHRSVSWYQQTPGQGLQFLFEYFSETQRNKGNFPGRFSGRQFSNSRSEMNVSTLELGDSALYLCASSSIAYTGELFFGEGSRLTVL.

This clonotype turned up a few times. The chain has TRBV5-1 and TRBJ1-5; D gene uncertain. The CDR3 covers 15 residues. Germline V gene sequence: CDR1 SGHRS, CDR2 YFSETQ. V dropped 0 bases and J dropped 7 bases, with 14 bases sitting between them. CDR3 DNA sequence: TGCGCCAGCAGCTTGGAGGGCAGCCGGGGACAGCCCCAGCATTTT. This translates into CASSLEGSRGQPQHF.